The source of this T cell receptor (beta chain) is a study of T cell responses to AZD1222 COVID-19 vaccine listed by TCRdb under 2021. Notes on the research overall: Because spike-specific TCR depth and breadth did not differ between the two schedules, AZD1222 recipients who got a second dose at roughly 4 weeks were pooled with those who got a second dose at roughly 12 weeks. TCR sequencing covered some 250 trial participants: 200 to 220 given two doses of AZD1222 and around 25 given two doses of MenACWY control vaccine. Trial participants were enrolled by age into 18-55, 56-69 and 70-plus year subgroups, with roughly 160, 29 and 62 TCR-sequenced participants respectively. Here is what the overall study found, with its caveats: Conclusions about previously exposed vaccinees were limited because only six AZD1222 recipients were SARS-CoV-2 seropositive at baseline. Most participants were white British and females outnumbered males, and the authors suggested that clonal diversity may have been underestimated. After two AZD1222 doses, both the breadth and the depth of spike-specific TCRs were significantly higher than at day 0 and than in MenACWY recipients. The whole spike protein was spanned by vaccine-associated CD4 TCRs, and dominant responses were seen in regions 160-218 and 743-854. Epitopes outside the regions mutated in the B.1.351 and B.1.1.7 variants were reportedly recognized by nearly half of the unique spike-specific TCRs. The 56-69-year group was small, and its depth increase did not reach significance, likely because of low power. Because no day 14 peak-response samples were available, the repertoires could be characterized only after the peak T cell response.

The CDR3 regions of human TCRbeta chains were subjected to immunosequencing. The source study handled its data this way. Repertoire TCRs were matched against a reference library of SARS-CoV-2-specific TCRs generated with the MIRA antigen-specificity platform. Breadth was defined as the fraction of unique TCRs that were SARS-CoV-2-associated. Depth was defined as the fraction of total T cells that were SARS-CoV-2-associated. Using the MIRA data, each spike-specific TCR was assigned both to the spike region to which the TCR was reactive and to a CD4 or CD8 class. Log10-transformed breadth and depth values were compared by one-way ANOVA with Sidak's multiple comparisons tests. Here the immuneACCESS table is served through TCRdb, limited to in-frame sequences with V and J called. Missing clones are a known gap in these copies; in checked studies unresolved V genes cover under half, and the rest lacks a known reason. V, J and clone size reflect that table, while D and trimming were determined from the DNA. The sample table holds 100,000 to 120,000 clones, of which 85% to 95% were seen once. The ten most abundant clones make up about 8.3% of the sample.

Turning to this clone: This receptor's antigen is unknown. No base quality values were provided; no much bigger clone lies one nucleotide off.

From the cysteine up to the phenylalanine, the CDR3 has a length of 10 residues. Only CDR3 DNA remains: 30 bases, in frame from the first base. The germline V gene (reference sequence) gives CDR1 as PRHDT and CDR2 as FYEKMQ. Between the V and J ends, shortened by 10 bases and 5 bases respectively, the junction contains 8 bases. Interpreted using the paper, the time point label stands for: baseline before first vaccination. Vaccinee samples came from UK trials COV001 and COV002, including a single-blind randomized controlled phase 2/3 trial of AZD1222 (ChAdOx1 nCoV-19) in healthy adults. For TCRbeta chain sequencing, PBMC samples from trial participants were taken at day 0 and at day 28 after the second dose.

The chain joins TRBV13 to TRBJ1-1, with the D gene not clear enough to name. The receptor comes from an adult in good health. Here the sequenced sample was peripheral blood, taken on day 0 of AZD1222 vaccination. The CDR3 here reads CAIPSTEAFF. The nucleotide sequence is TGTGCCATCCCGAGTACTGAAGCTTTCTTT.